The source of this TCR beta chain is a study of cytomegalovirus exposure and HLA in healthy donors. Only in-frame clones appear in the TCRdb table, and some are missing; sequencing was by immunoSEQ multiplex PCR. The repertoire includes some 48,000 clones, over 85% of them detected once, and approximately 7.8% sits in the top ten. The length of the CDR3 is 14 residues. The V gene's germline CDR1 is ENHRY and CDR2 SYGVKD. V lost 4 bases and J lost 2, with 9 bases in between. Specimen: PBMCs. The chain employs TRBV10-3 and TRBJ1-3; D is possibly TRBD1 (6 bases). This receptor was identified in a young woman in good health and CMV-seropositive. CDR3 DNA: TGTGCCATCAGTGGACAGGCGGCTGGAAACACCATATATTTT. Its protein product is CAISGQAAGNTIYF.